The present T cell receptor (beta chain) was sequenced within a study of cytomegalovirus exposure and HLA in healthy donors. Study results and caveats: There were a few CMV-associated chains whose specificity for CMV antigens was confirmed in vitro.

Repertoires were generated with immunoSEQ multiplex PCR, while TCRdb's copy carries only in-frame clones and drops some. The sample lists about 240,000 clones, approximately 86% occurring once. The CDR3 runs to 13 residues. The V gene lost 4 bases and the J gene lost 0 bases, with 7 bases spanning the gap. Germline values: CDR1 SGHTS, CDR2 YDEGEE. This clone was detected only a few times. Its specificity is not known. The chain joins TRBV5-8 to TRBJ1-1, with D unclear. Specimen: PBMCs. The receptor comes from a woman in her thirties in good health and CMV-seropositive. The CDR3 region has the DNA TGTGCCAGCAGCCCCGTCCTGAACACTGAAGCTTTCTTT. Amino acids: CASSPVLNTEAFF.